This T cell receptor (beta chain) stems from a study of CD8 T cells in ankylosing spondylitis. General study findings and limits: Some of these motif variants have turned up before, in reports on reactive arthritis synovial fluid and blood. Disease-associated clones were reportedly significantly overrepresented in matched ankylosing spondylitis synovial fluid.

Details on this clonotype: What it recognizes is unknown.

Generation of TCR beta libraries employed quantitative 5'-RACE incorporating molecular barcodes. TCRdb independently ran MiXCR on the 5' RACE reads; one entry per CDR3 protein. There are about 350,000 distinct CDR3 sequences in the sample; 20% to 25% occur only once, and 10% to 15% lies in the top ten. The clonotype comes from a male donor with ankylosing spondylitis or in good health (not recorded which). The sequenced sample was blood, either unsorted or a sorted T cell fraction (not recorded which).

The CDR3, as DNA: TGCGCCAGCAGCCGGACAACAGGGGCCTACGAGCAGTACTTC. This codes for CASSRTTGAYEQYF. This chain uses TRBV4-1 with TRBJ2-7; 7 positions agree with TRBD1. The CDR3 sequence is 14 residues long. The V segment lost 4 bases and the J segment 2 bases; nucleotides outside the gene matches: 5. CDR1 is MGHRA, CDR2 YSYEKL, per germline.